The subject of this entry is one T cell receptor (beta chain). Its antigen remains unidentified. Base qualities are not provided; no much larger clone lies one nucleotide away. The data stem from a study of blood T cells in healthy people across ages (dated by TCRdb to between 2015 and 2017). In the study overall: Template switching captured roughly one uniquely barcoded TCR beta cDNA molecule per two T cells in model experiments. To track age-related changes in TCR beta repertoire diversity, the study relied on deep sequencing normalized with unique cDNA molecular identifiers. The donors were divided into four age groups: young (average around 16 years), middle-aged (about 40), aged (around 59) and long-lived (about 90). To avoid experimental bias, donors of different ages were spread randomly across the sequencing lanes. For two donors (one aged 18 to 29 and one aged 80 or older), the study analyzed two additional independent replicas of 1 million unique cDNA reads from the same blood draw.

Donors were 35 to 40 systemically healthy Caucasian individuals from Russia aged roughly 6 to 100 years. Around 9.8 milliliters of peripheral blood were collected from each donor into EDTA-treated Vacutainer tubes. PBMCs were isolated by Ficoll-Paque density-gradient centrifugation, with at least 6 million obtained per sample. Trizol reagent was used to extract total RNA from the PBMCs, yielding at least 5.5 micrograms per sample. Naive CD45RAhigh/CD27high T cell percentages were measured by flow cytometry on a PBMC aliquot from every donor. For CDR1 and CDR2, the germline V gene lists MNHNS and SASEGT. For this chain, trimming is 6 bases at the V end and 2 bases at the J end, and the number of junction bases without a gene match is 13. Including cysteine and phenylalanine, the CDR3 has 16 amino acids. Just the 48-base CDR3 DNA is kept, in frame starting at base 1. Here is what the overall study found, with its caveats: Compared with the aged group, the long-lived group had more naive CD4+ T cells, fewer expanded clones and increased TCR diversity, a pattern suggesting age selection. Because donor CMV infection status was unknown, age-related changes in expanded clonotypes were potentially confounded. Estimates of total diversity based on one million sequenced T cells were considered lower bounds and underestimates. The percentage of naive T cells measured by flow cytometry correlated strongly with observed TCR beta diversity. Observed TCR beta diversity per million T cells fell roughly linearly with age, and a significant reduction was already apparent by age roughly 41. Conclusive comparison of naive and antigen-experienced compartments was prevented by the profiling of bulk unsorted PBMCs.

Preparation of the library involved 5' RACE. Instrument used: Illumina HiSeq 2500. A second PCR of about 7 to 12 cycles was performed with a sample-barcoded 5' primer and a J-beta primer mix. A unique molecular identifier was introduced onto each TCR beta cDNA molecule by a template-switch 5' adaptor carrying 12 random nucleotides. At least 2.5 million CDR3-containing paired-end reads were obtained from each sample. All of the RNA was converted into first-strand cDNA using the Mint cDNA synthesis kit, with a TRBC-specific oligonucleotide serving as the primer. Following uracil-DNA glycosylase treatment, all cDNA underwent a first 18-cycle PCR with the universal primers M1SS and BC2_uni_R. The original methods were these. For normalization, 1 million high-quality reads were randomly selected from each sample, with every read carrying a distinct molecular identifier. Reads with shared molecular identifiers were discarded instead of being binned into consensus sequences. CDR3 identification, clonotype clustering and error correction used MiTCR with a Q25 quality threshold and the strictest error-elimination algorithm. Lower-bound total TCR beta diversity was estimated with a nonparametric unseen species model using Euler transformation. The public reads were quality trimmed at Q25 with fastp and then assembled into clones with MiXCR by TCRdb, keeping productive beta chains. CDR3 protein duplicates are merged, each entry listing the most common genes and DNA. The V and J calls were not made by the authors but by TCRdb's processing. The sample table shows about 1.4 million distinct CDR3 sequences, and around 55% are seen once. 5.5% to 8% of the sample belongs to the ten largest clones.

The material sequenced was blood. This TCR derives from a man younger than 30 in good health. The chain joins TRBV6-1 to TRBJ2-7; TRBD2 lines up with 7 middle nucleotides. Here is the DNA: TGTGCCAGCAGCGCGGGGGTAGGGGTTGGGACCTACGAGCAGTACTTC. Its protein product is CASSAGVGVGTYEQYF.